These T cell receptor beta chains were read from a single sample in a study of post-analysis software for immune sequencing data. Each CDR3 protein gets one entry after TCRdb re-called the PCR reads with MiXCR. The table lists 650,000 to 850,000 distinct CDR3 sequences, more than 45% of them singletons, with roughly 4.5% in the top ten. Material for sequencing was blood. Receptors were obtained from a girl under 18 with multiple sclerosis. The CDR3 runs from the conserved cysteine through the conserved F or W. Clone size appears in some rows only: once, few, many, or a class for an expanded clone.

j_call: TRBJ1-1
v_call: TRBV29-1
clone_size: -
cdr3_aa: CSVRTGLGIEAFF

j_call: -
v_call: TRBV5-1
clone_size: once
cdr3_aa: CASSLNVVADEQYF

j_call: TRBJ2-7
v_call: TRBV9
clone_size: -
cdr3_aa: CASSPQGFRTYEQYF

j_call: TRBJ2-7
v_call: TRBV4-2
clone_size: -
cdr3_aa: CASSLRLAGLTYEQYF

j_call: -
v_call: TRBV7-9
clone_size: few
cdr3_aa: CASSLISSSYEQYF

j_call: TRBJ1-1
v_call: TRBV6-1
clone_size: -
cdr3_aa: CASSESPTGTEAFF

j_call: TRBJ2-1
v_call: TRBV7-2
clone_size: -
cdr3_aa: CASSHPGALYNEQFF

j_call: TRBJ2-1
v_call: TRBV20-1
clone_size: -
cdr3_aa: CSAREDQYNEQFF

j_call: TRBJ2-1
v_call: TRBV6-2/TRBV6-3
clone_size: -
cdr3_aa: CASSFQPRRLVQDEQFF

j_call: TRBJ2-1
v_call: TRBV7-2
clone_size: -
cdr3_aa: CASSQTIYNEQFF

j_call: TRBJ2-3
v_call: TRBV5-1
clone_size: -
cdr3_aa: CASSLDGTHPPDTQYF

j_call: TRBJ2-4
v_call: TRBV6-1
clone_size: once
cdr3_aa: CAASPAKNIQYF

j_call: TRBJ2-1
v_call: TRBV7-9
clone_size: few
cdr3_aa: CASSLGVGIYNEQFF

j_call: TRBJ2-7
v_call: TRBV24-1
clone_size: -
cdr3_aa: CATSDNRDEQYF

j_call: TRBJ2-7
v_call: TRBV4-3
clone_size: -
cdr3_aa: CASSQASPLGAGEQYF

j_call: TRBJ1-4
v_call: TRBV7-9
clone_size: -
cdr3_aa: CASSFPEGEKLFF

j_call: TRBJ2-3
v_call: TRBV9
clone_size: -
cdr3_aa: CASSAERDTQYF

j_call: TRBJ2-7
v_call: TRBV27
clone_size: -
cdr3_aa: CASRNREGENEQYF

j_call: TRBJ2-3
v_call: TRBV11-2
clone_size: few
cdr3_aa: CASSIDRGADTQYF

j_call: TRBJ2-3
v_call: TRBV6-5
clone_size: -
cdr3_aa: CASADLSTDTQYF

j_call: TRBJ2-2
v_call: TRBV4-2
clone_size: once
cdr3_aa: CASSQILAGEINTGELFF

j_call: TRBJ2-5
v_call: TRBV7-2
clone_size: -
cdr3_aa: CASTIWGQETQYF

j_call: TRBJ2-1
v_call: TRBV12-3/TRBV12-4
clone_size: many
cdr3_aa: CASTQGLAGLYNEQFF

j_call: TRBJ1-2
v_call: TRBV12-3/TRBV12-4
clone_size: few
cdr3_aa: CASRVIDGYTF

j_call: TRBJ1-1
v_call: TRBV5-1
clone_size: few
cdr3_aa: CASSPDLSGAFF

j_call: -
v_call: TRBV4-2
clone_size: -
cdr3_aa: CASSQDSGIQYF

j_call: TRBJ2-1
v_call: TRBV27
clone_size: few
cdr3_aa: CASSHRRQGGNEQFF

j_call: TRBJ2-7
v_call: TRBV20-1
clone_size: -
cdr3_aa: CSAGLTGNRGGEQYF

j_call: TRBJ2-1
v_call: TRBV29-1
clone_size: -
cdr3_aa: CSGYRGHNEQFF

j_call: TRBJ1-2
v_call: TRBV7-3
clone_size: few
cdr3_aa: CASSLESVPNRGGNYGYTF

j_call: TRBJ1-1
v_call: TRBV7-9
clone_size: -
cdr3_aa: CASSLVPGRRYEAFF

j_call: TRBJ2-7
v_call: TRBV29-1
clone_size: -
cdr3_aa: CSAGGLAGGEQYF

j_call: -
v_call: TRBV6-1
clone_size: few
cdr3_aa: CAYSGSSTYEQYF

j_call: TRBJ2-7
v_call: TRBV5-1
clone_size: -
cdr3_aa: CASSWEQGSYEQYF

j_call: TRBJ1-2
v_call: TRBV7-9
clone_size: -
cdr3_aa: CASSLGGQSIFYGYTF

j_call: TRBJ2-1
v_call: TRBV2
clone_size: -
cdr3_aa: CASSEARVFF

j_call: TRBJ2-3
v_call: TRBV29-1
clone_size: -
cdr3_aa: CSGTAGTSTDTQYF

j_call: TRBJ2-3
v_call: TRBV2
clone_size: -
cdr3_aa: CASSEIAGGWDTQYF

j_call: TRBJ2-7
v_call: TRBV6-5
clone_size: few
cdr3_aa: CASSYSGGEQYF

j_call: TRBJ2-1
v_call: TRBV7-9
clone_size: -
cdr3_aa: CASSFSEGSYNEQFF

j_call: -
v_call: TRBV29-1
clone_size: -
cdr3_aa: CSVGGGLQTYEQYF

j_call: TRBJ1-1
v_call: TRBV11-2
clone_size: -
cdr3_aa: CASILFRDRVPEAFF

j_call: TRBJ2-1
v_call: TRBV11-1
clone_size: -
cdr3_aa: CASSLGLSGDNEQFF

j_call: -
v_call: TRBV29-1
clone_size: -
cdr3_aa: CSVEGAGERGEQYF

j_call: TRBJ1-2
v_call: TRBV5-6
clone_size: few
cdr3_aa: CASSLRGDRDYGYTF

j_call: TRBJ1-1
v_call: TRBV3-1
clone_size: -
cdr3_aa: CASSVRDTEAFF

j_call: TRBJ2-7
v_call: TRBV12-3/TRBV12-4
clone_size: -
cdr3_aa: CASSPPDRPLGEQYF

j_call: TRBJ2-1
v_call: TRBV12-3/TRBV12-4
clone_size: -
cdr3_aa: CASSFSGGRGSSYNEQFF

j_call: TRBJ2-1
v_call: TRBV29-1
clone_size: -
cdr3_aa: CSVDGDPSYNEQFF

j_call: TRBJ1-2
v_call: TRBV7-9
clone_size: -
cdr3_aa: CASSQTVWGDSGYTF

j_call: TRBJ1-2
v_call: TRBV27
clone_size: -
cdr3_aa: CASSQARAGNYGYTF

j_call: TRBJ2-7
v_call: TRBV20-1
clone_size: few
cdr3_aa: CSALGDSSYEQYF

j_call: TRBJ2-5
v_call: TRBV27
clone_size: -
cdr3_aa: CASSLTSGGYQETQYF

j_call: -
v_call: TRBV6-6
clone_size: once
cdr3_aa: CASSYSVPGGEQYF

j_call: TRBJ2-5
v_call: TRBV9
clone_size: few
cdr3_aa: CTSSAGTARETQYF

j_call: TRBJ2-7
v_call: TRBV5-1
clone_size: -
cdr3_aa: CASSLGGGTGNTYEQYF

j_call: TRBJ1-1
v_call: TRBV7-9
clone_size: -
cdr3_aa: CASSQWTSGEAFF